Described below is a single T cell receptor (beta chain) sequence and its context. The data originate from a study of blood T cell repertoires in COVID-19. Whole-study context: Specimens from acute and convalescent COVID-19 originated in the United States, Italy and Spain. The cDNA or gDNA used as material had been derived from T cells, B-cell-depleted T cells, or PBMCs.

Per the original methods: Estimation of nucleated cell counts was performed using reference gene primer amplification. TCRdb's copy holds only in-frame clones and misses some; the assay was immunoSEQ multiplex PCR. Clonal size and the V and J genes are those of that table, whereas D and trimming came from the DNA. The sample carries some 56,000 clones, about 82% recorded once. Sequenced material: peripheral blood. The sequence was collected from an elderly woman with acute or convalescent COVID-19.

CDR3 nucleotides: TGCGCCAGCAGCCCGTCCACAGGGGCCCCGACTACGCAGTATTTT. Encoded protein: CASSPSTGAPTTQYF. J is TRBJ2-3 and V is TRBV5-1; TRBD1 aligns across 7 bases. Germline CDR1 and CDR2: SGHRS and YFSETQ. This CDR3 has 15 residues. V lost 4 bases, J lost 8 bases, and 13 bases stayed unmatched.